Here is one TCR beta chain with its context. These data are taken from a study of OX40 agonist ivuxolimab in advanced cancers. This CDR3 has 18 amino acids. V was cut by 5 bases and J by 1 base, with 18 bases left in between. Germline V gene sequence: CDR1 SEHNR, CDR2 FQNEAQ (reference sequence). Libraries were prepared by immunoSEQ multiplex PCR; TCRdb keeps only in-frame clonotypes and omits some of them. The table records 15,000 to 20,000 clones, 55% to 75% of them present only once. This sample comprised CD4+ or CD8+ T cells sorted from blood, obtained in a trial of the OX40 agonist ivuxolimab. The rearrangement joins TRBV7-9 to TRBJ2-6; unclear D gene. The receptor comes from an adult with an advanced solid tumor such as melanoma, head and neck, liver or kidney cancer. CDR3 amino acids: CASSGDTPPESGANVLTF. In DNA, the CDR3 is TGTGCCAGCAGCGGCGACACGCCTCCCGAATCTGGGGCCAACGTCCTGACTTTC.